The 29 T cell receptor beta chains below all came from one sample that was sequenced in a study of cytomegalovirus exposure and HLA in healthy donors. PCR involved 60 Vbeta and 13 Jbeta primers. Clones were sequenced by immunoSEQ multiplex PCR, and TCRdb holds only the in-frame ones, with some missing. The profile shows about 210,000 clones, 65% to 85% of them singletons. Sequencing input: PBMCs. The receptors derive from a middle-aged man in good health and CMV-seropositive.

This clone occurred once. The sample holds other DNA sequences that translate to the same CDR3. In nucleotides, the CDR3 is TGTGCCAGCAGCGTAGCCACTGGTCCCTACAATGAGCAGTTCTTC. It is translated as CASSVATGPYNEQFF. The rearrangement links TRBV9 to TRBJ2-1; D ambiguous. Germline lookup yields CDR1 SGDLS and CDR2 YYNGEE. The CDR3 is 15 amino acids. The germline V and J ends were trimmed by 0 bases and 2 bases, with 9 bases remaining between them. The variable domain in full, completed from reference TRBV9 and TRBJ2-1, reads DSGVTQTPKHLITATGQRVTLRCSPRSGDLSVYWYQQSLDQGLQFLIQYYNGEERAKGNILERFSAQQFPDLHSELNLSSLELGDSALYFCASSVATGPYNEQFFGPGTRLTVL.

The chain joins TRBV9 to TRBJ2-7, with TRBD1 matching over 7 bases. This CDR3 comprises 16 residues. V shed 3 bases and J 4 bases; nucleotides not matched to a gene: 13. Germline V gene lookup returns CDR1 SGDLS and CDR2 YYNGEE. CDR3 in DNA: TGTGCCAGCAGCGGGTCGCCAGGGGGACCAACTTACGAGCAGTACTTC. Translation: CASSGSPGGPTYEQYF.

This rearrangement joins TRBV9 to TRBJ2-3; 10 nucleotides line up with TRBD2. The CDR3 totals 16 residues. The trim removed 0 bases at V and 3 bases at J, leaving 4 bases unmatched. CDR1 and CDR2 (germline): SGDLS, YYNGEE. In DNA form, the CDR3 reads TGTGCCAGCAGCGTAGAGAGTAGCGGGAGGACAGATACGCAGTATTTT. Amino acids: CASSVESSGRTDTQYF.

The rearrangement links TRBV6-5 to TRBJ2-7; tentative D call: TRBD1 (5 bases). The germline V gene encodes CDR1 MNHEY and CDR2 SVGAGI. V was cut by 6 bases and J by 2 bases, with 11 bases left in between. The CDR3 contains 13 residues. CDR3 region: CASSSPTAYEQYF. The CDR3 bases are TGTGCCAGCAGCTCCCCGACAGCCTACGAGCAGTACTTC.

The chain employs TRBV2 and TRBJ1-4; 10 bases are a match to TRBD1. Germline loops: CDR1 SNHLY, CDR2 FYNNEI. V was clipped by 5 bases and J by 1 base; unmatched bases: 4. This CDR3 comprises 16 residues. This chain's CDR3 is CASSSTGGRTNEKLFF. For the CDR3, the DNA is TGTGCCAGCAGTTCGACAGGGGGCCGAACTAATGAAAAACTGTTTTTT. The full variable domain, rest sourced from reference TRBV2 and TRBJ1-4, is EPEVTQTPSHQVTQMGQEVILRCVPISNHLYFYWYRQILGQKVEFLVSFYNNEISEKSEIFDDQFSVERPDGSNFTLKIRSTKLEDSAMYFCASSSTGGRTNEKLFFGSGTQLSVL.

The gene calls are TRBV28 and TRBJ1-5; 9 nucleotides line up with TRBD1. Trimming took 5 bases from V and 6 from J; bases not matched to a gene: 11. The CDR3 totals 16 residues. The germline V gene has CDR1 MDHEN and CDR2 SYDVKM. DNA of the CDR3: TGTGCCAGCAGTAGAAGGGGACAGGGTAAGATTCAGCCCCAGCATTTT. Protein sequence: CASSRRGQGKIQPQHF.

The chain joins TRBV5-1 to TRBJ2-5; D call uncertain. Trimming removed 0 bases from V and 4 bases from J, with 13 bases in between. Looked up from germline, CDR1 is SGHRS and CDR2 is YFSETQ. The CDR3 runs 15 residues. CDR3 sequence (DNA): TGCGCCAGCAGCTTGGTGGCCACAATTGGAGAGACCCAGTACTTC. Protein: CASSLVATIGETQYF.

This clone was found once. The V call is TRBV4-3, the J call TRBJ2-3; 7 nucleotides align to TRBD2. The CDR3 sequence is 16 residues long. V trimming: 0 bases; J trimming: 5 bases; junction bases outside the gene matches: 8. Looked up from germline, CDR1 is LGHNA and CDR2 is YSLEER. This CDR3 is CASSQEISGGLDTQYF. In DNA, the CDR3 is TGCGCCAGCAGCCAAGAAATATCGGGAGGACTAGATACGCAGTATTTT.

The CDR3 sequence is CASSLVIGPGSGNTIYF. The CDR3 coding sequence is TGTGCCAGCAGCTTAGTAATTGGTCCAGGGTCGGGAAACACCATATATTTT. This chain uses TRBV7-2 with TRBJ1-3; D might be TRBD1 (5 bases). Looked up from germline, CDR1 is SGHTA and CDR2 is FQGNSA. The CDR3 has 17 amino acids. V was trimmed by 1 base and J by 4 bases, leaving 17 bases between them. The variable domain in full, completed from reference TRBV7-2 and TRBJ1-3, reads GAGVSQSPSNKVTEKGKDVELRCDPISGHTALYWYRQSLGQGLEFLIYFQGNSAPDKSGLPSDRFSAERTGGSVSTLTIQRTQQEDSAVYLCASSLVIGPGSGNTIYFGEGSWLTVV.

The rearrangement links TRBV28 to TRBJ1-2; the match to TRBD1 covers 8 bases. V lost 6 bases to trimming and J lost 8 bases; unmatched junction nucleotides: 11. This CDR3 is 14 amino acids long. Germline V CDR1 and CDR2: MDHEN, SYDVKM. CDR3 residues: CASSRGQDWEGYTF. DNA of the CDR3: TGTGCCAGCAGCAGGGGGCAGGACTGGGAAGGCTACACCTTC.

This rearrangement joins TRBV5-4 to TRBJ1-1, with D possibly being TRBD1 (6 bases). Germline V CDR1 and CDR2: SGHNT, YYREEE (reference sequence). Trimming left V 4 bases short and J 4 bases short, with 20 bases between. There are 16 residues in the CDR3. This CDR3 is CASSEEPGTRGTEAFF. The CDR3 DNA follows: TGTGCCAGCAGCGAAGAACCCGGGACCAGGGGCACTGAAGCTTTCTTT.

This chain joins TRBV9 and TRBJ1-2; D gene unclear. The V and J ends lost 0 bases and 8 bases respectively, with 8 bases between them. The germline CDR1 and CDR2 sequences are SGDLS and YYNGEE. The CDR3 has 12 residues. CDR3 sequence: CASSVVSGGYTF. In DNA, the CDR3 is TGTGCCAGCAGCGTAGTGTCGGGAGGCTACACCTTC.

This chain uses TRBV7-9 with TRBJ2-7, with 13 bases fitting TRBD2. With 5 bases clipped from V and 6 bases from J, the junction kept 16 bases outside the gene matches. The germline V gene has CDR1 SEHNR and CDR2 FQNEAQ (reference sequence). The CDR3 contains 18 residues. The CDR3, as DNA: TGTGCCAGCAGCCCCCAAGGGGCACTAGCGGGAGGGGGTAGCGAGCAGTACTTC. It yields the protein CASSPQGALAGGGSEQYF.

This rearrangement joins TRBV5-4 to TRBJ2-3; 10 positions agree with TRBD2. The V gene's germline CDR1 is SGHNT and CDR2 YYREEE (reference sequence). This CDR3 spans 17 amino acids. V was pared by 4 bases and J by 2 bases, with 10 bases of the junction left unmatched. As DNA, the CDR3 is TGTGCCAGCAGCCCCAGCGTTAGCGGGAGGAACACAGATACGCAGTATTTT. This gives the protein CASSPSVSGRNTDTQYF.

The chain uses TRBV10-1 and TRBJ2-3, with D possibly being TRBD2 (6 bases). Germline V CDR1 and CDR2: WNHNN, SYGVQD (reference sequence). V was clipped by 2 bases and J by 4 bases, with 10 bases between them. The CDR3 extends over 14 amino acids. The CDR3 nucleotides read TGCGCCAGCAGTGAGGAGGGGAGGTCAGATACGCAGTATTTT. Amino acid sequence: CASSEEGRSDTQYF.

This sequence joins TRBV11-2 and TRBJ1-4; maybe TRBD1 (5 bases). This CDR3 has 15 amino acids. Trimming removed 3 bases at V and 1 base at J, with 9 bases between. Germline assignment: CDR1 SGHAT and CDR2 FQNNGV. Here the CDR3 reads CASSFSGGTNEKLFF. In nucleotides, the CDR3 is TGTGCCAGCAGCTTTTCGGGGGGAACTAATGAAAAACTGTTTTTT.

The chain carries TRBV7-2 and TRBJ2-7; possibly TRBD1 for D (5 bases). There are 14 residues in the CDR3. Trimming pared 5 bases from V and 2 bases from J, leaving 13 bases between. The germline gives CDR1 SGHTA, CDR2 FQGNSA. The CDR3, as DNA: TGTGCCAGCAGCCCCTCCAGGGTTCCCTACGAGCAGTACTTC. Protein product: CASSPSRVPYEQYF.

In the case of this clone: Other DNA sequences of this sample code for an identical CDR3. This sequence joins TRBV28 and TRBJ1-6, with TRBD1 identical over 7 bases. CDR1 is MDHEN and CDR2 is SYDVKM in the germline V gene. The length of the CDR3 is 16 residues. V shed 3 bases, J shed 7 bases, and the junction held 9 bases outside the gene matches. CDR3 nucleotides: TGTGCCAGCAGTTTTCCCCGGGCAGGGGGGAATTCACCCCTCCACTTT. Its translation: CASSFPRAGGNSPLHF.

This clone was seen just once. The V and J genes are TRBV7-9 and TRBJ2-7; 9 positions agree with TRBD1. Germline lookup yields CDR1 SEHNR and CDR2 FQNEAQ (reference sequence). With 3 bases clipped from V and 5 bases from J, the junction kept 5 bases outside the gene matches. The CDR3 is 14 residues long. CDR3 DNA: TGTGCCAGCAGCTTGGGACAGGGTACTCACGAGCAGTACTTC. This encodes CASSLGQGTHEQYF.

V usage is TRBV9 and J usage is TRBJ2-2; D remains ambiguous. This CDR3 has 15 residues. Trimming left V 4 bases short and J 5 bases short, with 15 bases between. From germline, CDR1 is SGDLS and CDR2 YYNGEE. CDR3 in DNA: TGTGCCAGCAGCCCCCAGGCCGCCCTAACCGGGGAGCTGTTTTTT. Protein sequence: CASSPQAALTGELFF.

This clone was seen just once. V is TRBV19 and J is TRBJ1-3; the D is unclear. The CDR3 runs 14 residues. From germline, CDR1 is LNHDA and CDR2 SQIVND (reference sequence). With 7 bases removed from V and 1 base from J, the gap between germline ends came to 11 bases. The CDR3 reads CASKRRESGNTIYF. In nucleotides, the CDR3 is TGTGCCAGTAAGCGGCGGGAATCTGGAAACACCATATATTTT.

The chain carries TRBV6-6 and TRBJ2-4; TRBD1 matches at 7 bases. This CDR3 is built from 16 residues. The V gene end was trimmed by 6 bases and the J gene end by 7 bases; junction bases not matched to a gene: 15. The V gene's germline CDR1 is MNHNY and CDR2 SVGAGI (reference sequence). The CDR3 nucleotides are TGTGCCAGCAGCTACCCCTCGACAGGGTGGGAGAACATTCAGTACTTC. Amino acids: CASSYPSTGWENIQYF.

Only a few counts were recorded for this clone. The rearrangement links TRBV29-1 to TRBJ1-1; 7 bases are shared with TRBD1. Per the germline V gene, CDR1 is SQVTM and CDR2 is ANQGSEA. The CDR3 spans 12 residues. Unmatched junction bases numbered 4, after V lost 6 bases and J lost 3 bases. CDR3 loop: CSVPRGDTEAFF. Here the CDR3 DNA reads TGCAGCGTCCCCAGGGGGGACACTGAAGCTTTCTTT.

This CDR3 is CASSISGNGGAYEQYF. For the CDR3, the DNA is TGTGCCAGTAGTATCAGCGGTAACGGGGGGGCCTACGAGCAGTACTTC. The rearrangement links TRBV19 to TRBJ2-7; TRBD2 aligns across 8 bases. V lost 3 bases and J lost 2; bases outside the gene matches: 9. This CDR3 has 16 residues. CDR1 is LNHDA, CDR2 SQIVND, per germline (reference sequence).

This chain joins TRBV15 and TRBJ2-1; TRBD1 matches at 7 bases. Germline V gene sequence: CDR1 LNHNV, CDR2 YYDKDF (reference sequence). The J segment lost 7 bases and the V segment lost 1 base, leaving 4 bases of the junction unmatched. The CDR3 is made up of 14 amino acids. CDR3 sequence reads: CATSRGTGRNEQFF. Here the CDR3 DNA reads TGTGCCACCAGCAGAGGGACAGGACGAAATGAGCAGTTCTTC.

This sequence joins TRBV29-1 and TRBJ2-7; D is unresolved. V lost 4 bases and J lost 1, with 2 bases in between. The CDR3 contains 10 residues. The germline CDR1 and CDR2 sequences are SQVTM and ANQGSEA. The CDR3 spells CSVASYEQYF. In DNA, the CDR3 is TGCAGCGTTGCTTCCTACGAGCAGTACTTC.

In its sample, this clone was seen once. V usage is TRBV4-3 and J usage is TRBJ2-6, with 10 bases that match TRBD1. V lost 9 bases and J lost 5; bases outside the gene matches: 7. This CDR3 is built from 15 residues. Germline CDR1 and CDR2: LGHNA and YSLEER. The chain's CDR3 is CASDRGQGRANVLTF. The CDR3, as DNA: TGCGCCAGTGACAGGGGACAGGGGAGGGCCAACGTCCTGACTTTC.

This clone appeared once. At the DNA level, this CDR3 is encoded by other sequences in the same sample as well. This CDR3 reads CASSPGQGNTGELFF. The CDR3 nucleotides read TGCGCCAGCAGCCCGGGACAGGGGAACACCGGGGAGCTGTTTTTT. V usage is TRBV5-1 and J usage is TRBJ2-2, with TRBD1 matching 9 bases. Germline lookup yields CDR1 SGHRS and CDR2 YFSETQ. With 4 bases clipped from V and 1 base from J, the junction kept 2 bases outside the gene matches. CDR3 length: 15 amino acids.

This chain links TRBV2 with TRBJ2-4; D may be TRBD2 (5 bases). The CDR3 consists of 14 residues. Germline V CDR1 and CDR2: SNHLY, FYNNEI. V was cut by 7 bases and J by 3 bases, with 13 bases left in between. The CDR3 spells CASTNRGDKNIQYF. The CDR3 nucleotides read TGTGCCAGCACCAACCGGGGAGACAAAAACATTCAGTACTTC.